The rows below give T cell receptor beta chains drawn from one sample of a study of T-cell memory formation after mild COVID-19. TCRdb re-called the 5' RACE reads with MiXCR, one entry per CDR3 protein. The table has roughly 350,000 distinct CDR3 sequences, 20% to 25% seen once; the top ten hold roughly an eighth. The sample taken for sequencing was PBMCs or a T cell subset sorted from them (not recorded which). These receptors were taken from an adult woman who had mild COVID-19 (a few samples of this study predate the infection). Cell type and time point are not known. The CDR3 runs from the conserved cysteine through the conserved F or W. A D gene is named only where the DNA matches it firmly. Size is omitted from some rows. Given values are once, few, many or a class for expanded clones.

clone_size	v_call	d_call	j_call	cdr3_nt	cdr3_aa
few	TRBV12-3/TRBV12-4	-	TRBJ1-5	TGTGCCAGCAGCCAAGCACCCAATAGCAATCAGCCCCAGCATTTT	CASSQAPNSNQPQHF
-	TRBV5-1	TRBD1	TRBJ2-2	TGCGCCAGCAGCTTGAGTTCGGGACAGCAAACCGGGGAGCTGTTTTTT	CASSLSSGQQTGELFF
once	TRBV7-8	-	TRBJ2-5	TGTGCCAGCAGCTTAGTGAACGAGGGTACGCAGTACTTC	CASSLVNEGTQYF
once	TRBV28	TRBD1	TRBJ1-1	TGTGCCAGCAGATCTAGACAGGGGGCCGGGGACACTGAAGCTTTCTTT	CASRSRQGAGDTEAFF
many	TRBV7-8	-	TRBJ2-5	TGTGCCAGCAGCTCGTTGGTACTTCAAGAGACCCAGTACTTC	CASSSLVLQETQYF
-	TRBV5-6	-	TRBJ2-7	TGTGCCAGCAGCGTCTACCGGGCCTATCCCCCCTACGAGCAGTACTTC	CASSVYRAYPPYEQYF
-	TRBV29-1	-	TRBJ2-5	TGCAGCGTTCGTCGGGGTGCTCAAGAGACCCAGTACTTC	CSVRRGAQETQYF
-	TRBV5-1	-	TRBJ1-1	TGCGCCAGCAGCCCAACCGGGACGGGGAACACTGAAGCTTTCTTT	CASSPTGTGNTEAFF
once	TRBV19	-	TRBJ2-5	TGTGCCAGTAGCCACTATCGGTTGAGGAGCCAAGAGACCCAGTACTTC	CASSHYRLRSQETQYF
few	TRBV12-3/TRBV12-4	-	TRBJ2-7	TGTGCCAGCAGTTTCATAGGGGCGTCCTACGAGCAGTACTTC	CASSFIGASYEQYF
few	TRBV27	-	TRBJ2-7	TGTGCCAGCAGTTTAACAGCCGGGTCTTCTATCTCCGAGCAGTACTTC	CASSLTAGSSISEQYF
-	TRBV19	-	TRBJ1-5	TGTGCCAGTAGGCAGGGTCATAGCAATCAGCCCCAGCATTTT	CASRQGHSNQPQHF
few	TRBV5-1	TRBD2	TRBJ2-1	TGCGCCAGCAGCTCGGGACTAGCGGGGGGGTACAATGAGCAGTTCTTC	CASSSGLAGGYNEQFF
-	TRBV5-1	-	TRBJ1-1	TGCGCCAGCAGCTTGGCTAGTTCGGGAGGGACTGAAGCTTTCTTT	CASSLASSGGTEAFF
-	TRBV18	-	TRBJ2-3	TGTGCCAGCTCACCGGTCGCGGGCCCCCAGGCTAGCACAGATACGCAGTATTTT	CASSPVAGPQASTDTQYF
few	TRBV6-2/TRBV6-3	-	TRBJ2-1	TGTGCCAGCAGTTACCCCAGTGGGGGTTGGAGCTCCTACAATGAGCAGTTCTTC	CASSYPSGGWSSYNEQFF
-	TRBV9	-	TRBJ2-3	TGTGCCAGCAGCGTAGAGGGGGGGACTAGCACAGATACGCAGTATTTT	CASSVEGGTSTDTQYF
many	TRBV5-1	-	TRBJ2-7	TGCGCCAGCAGCTTGGCCCGGGAGTCCTACGAGCAGTACTTC	CASSLARESYEQYF
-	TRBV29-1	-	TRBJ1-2	TGCAGCGTTGAATTGGCAGGGCCAAACTATGGCTACACCTTC	CSVELAGPNYGYTF
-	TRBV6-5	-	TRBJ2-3	TGTGCCAGCAGATCACTATCCGGGGCCCCTACGCAGTATTTT	CASRSLSGAPTQYF
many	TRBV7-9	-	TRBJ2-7	TGTGCCAGCAGGGGGACGGGACCCTCCTACGAGCAGTACTTC	CASRGTGPSYEQYF
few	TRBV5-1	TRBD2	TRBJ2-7	TGCGCCAGCAGCCTGCCCCCGGGACTAGCGGGAGGAACGGCCTACGAGCAGTACTTC	CASSLPPGLAGGTAYEQYF
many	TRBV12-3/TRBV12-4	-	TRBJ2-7	TGTGCCAGCAGCCGAACCTACGAGCAGTACTTC	CASSRTYEQYF
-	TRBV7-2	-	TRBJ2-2	TGTGCCAGCAGCTCGCTGAGGGGGGTCACCGGGGAGCTGTTTTTT	CASSSLRGVTGELFF
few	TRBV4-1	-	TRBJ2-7	TGCGCCAGCAGCCACCCGACAGGAGCCTACGAGCAGTACTTC	CASSHPTGAYEQYF
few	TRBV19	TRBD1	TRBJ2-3	TGTGCCAGTCATAGACAGGGCGGTCGCACAGATACGCAGTATTTT	CASHRQGGRTDTQYF
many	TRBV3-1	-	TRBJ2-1	TGTGCCAGCAGCCCCCTTGGTGCTTGGTACAATGAGCAGTTCTTC	CASSPLGAWYNEQFF
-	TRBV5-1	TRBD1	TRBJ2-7	TGCGCCAGCACAATGACAGGGGGCTACGAGCAGTACTTC	CASTMTGGYEQYF
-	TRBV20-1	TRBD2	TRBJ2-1	TGCAGTGCTAGAGATCTCGCTAGCGGGGTCAATGAGCAGTTCTTC	CSARDLASGVNEQFF
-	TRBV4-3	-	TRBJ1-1	TGCGCCAGCAGCCAAGGACTAACAGGGAGGGCTTTCTTT	CASSQGLTGRAFF
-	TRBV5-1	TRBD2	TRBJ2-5	TGCGCCAGCAGCACCGGGACTAGCGGCGCAAAGACCCAGTACTTC	CASSTGTSGAKTQYF
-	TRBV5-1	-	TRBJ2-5	TGCGCCAGCAGCCCGGCCTATGGGGGGACCCAAGAGACCCAGTACTTC	CASSPAYGGTQETQYF
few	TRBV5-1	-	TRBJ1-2	TGCGCCAGCAGCTCCGATCAGACTTATGGCTACACCTTC	CASSSDQTYGYTF
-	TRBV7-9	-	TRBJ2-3	TGTGCCAGCAGCTTAATGCGGGCCGGATGGACAGATACGCAGTATTTT	CASSLMRAGWTDTQYF
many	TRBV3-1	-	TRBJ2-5	TGTGCCAGCAGCCCCCGGGACTACCAAGAGACCCAGTACTTC	CASSPRDYQETQYF
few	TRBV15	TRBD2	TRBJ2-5	TGTGCCACCAGCAGAGACGGGACTAGCGGGGTAGAGACCCAGTACTTC	CATSRDGTSGVETQYF
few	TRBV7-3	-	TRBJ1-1	TGTGCCAGCATTGGATCGAACACTGAAGCTTTCTTT	CASIGSNTEAFF
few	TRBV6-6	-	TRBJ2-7	TGTGCCAGCAGCAGGGACGTCTACGAGCAGTACTTC	CASSRDVYEQYF
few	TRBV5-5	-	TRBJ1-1	TGTGCCAGCAGCTTGACTCACCTGAACACTGAAGCTTTCTTT	CASSLTHLNTEAFF
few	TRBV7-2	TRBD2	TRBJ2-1	TGTGCCAGCAGACTAGCGGGGTATGAGCAGTTCTTC	CASRLAGYEQFF
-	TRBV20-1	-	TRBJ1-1	TGCAGTGCTAGAGATCAGGACAGCCGACTAAACACTGAATCTTTCTTT	CSARDQDSRLNTESFF
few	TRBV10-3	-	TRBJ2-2	TGTGGCCTCTGCGGGAACACCGGGGAGCTGTTTTTT	CGLCGNTGELFF
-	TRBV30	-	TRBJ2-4	TGTGCCTGGAGTGTTGACTTGAGAAACATTCAGTACTTC	CAWSVDLRNIQYF
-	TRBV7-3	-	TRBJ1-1	TGTGCCAGCAGCCCTTCTGGGTGGGACACTGAAGCTTTCTTT	CASSPSGWDTEAFF
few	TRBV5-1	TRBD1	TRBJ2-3	TGCGCCAGCAGCCGGCAGGGGGCCCTGGAAACAGATACGCAGTATTTT	CASSRQGALETDTQYF